The source of this TCR beta chain is a study of T cells in localized non-small cell lung cancer. Study results and limitations: Longer overall survival was linked to higher blood T cell density. There were a median around 57 of the top 100 tumor clones appearing in adjacent lung. Uninvolved adjacent lung, not tumor, had the highest T cell clonality. Sequencing covered just one tumor region, so heterogeneity cannot be ruled out.

Germline CDR1 is PRHDT and CDR2 is FYEKMQ (reference sequence). The germline V and J ends were trimmed by 0 bases and 2 bases, with 6 bases remaining between them. This CDR3 region has 14 residues. Note on this clone: The antigen remains unidentified.

Clones were read by immunoSEQ multiplex PCR, and TCRdb kept only the in-frame ones, dropping some. In the table there are some 29,000 clones, over 85% of which are singletons. The receptor comes from a woman between 18 and 55 years old with stage I lung adenocarcinoma. This chain connects TRBV13 to TRBJ2-3; D unclear. The sample here was peripheral blood, taken before any cancer treatment. The CDR3 reads CASSLGVATDTQYF. CDR3 coding DNA: TGTGCCAGCAGCTTAGGGGTGGCCACAGATACGCAGTATTTT.